Listed below are T cell receptor beta chains from one sample, sequenced in a study of PD-1 blockade in mismatch repair-deficient tumors. The table came from immunoSEQ multiplex PCR; TCRdb's copy has only in-frame clones and leaves some out. Of some 15,000 clones in the sample, over 70% were seen once. Sample: PBMCs, taken roughly 23 weeks after starting pembrolizumab. The origin of the receptors is an adult with mismatch repair-deficient cancer. The CDR3 runs from the conserved cysteine through the conserved F or W. D genes are given only for firm matches. Clone size is given for some rows only: seen once, a few or many times, or a class if the clone is expanded.

d_gene | j_gene | abundance | v_gene | CDR3aa | CDR3nt
TRBD1 | TRBJ1-1 | once | TRBV29-1 | CSVRQGINRNTEAFF | TGCAGCGTACGACAGGGAATTAACCGAAACACTGAAGCTTTCTTT
NA | TRBJ1-1 | NA | TRBV27 | CASTRTGTLEAFF | TGTGCCAGCACCCGTACAGGAACCTTAGAAGCTTTCTTT
NA | TRBJ1-5 | NA | TRBV6-1 | CASSEAGASLYSNQPQHF | TGTGCCAGCAGTGAAGCCGGTGCTAGCCTATATAGCAATCAGCCCCAGCATTTT
TRBD2 | TRBJ2-7 | NA | TRBV5-4 | CASSVGTSGSYEQYF | TGTGCCAGCAGCGTCGGGACTAGCGGTTCCTACGAGCAGTACTTC
NA | TRBJ1-2 | NA | TRBV4-1 | CASSGADYGYTF | TGCGCCAGCAGCGGAGCAGATTATGGCTACACCTTC
TRBD1 | TRBJ1-5 | once | TRBV7-8 | CASSLAVAYRGPQPQHF | TGTGCCAGCAGCTTAGCAGTGGCTTACAGGGGGCCTCAGCCCCAGCATTTT
TRBD1 | TRBJ2-7 | NA | TRBV5-1 | CASSLQTGGNEQYF | TGCGCCAGCAGCCTCCAGACAGGGGGCAACGAGCAGTACTTC
NA | TRBJ1-2 | NA | TRBV4-1 | CASSQDPPGHENYGYTF | TGCGCCAGCAGCCAAGACCCCCCGGGACACGAGAACTATGGCTACACCTTC
NA | TRBJ2-7 | few | TRBV27 | CASSGSGYEQYF | TGTGCCAGCAGCGGTAGCGGATACGAGCAGTACTTC
TRBD2 | TRBJ2-1 | NA | TRBV7-2 | CASSSEREVNEQFF | TGTGCCAGCAGCTCTGAGCGGGAGGTCAATGAGCAGTTCTTC
NA | TRBJ2-5 | once | TRBV7-3 | CASSFPGETQYF | TGTGCCAGCAGCTTCCCGGGGGAGACCCAGTACTTC
TRBD1 | TRBJ2-5 | NA | TRBV28 | CASSFDRGRAETQYF | TGTGCCAGCAGTTTTGACAGGGGGCGCGCAGAGACCCAGTACTTC
NA | TRBJ2-7 | once | TRBV9 | CASSVASGGDEQYF | TGTGCCAGCAGCGTAGCTTCCGGCGGGGACGAGCAGTACTTC
TRBD2 | TRBJ2-4 | NA | TRBV28 | CASSRAGTGTTSGRLIQYF | TGTGCCAGCAGTCGTGCCGGGACAGGGACGACTAGCGGGAGACTCATTCAGTACTTC
NA | TRBJ2-1 | NA | TRBV28 | CASSPPYERRLYNEQFF | TGTGCCAGCAGTCCCCCGTATGAGCGGAGACTTTACAATGAGCAGTTCTTC
TRBD1 | TRBJ1-1 | once | TRBV15 | CATSSRDRGVTEAFF | TGTGCCACCAGCTCCAGGGACAGGGGAGTAACTGAAGCTTTCTTT
NA | TRBJ1-1 | NA | TRBV10-3 | CATGLNTEAFF | TGTGCCACAGGGTTGAACACTGAAGCTTTCTTT
TRBD2 | TRBJ2-1 | NA | TRBV7-3 | CASSLTGGRAREQFF | TGTGCCAGCAGCTTAACAGGCGGGAGGGCCCGGGAGCAGTTCTTC
NA | TRBJ2-5 | NA | TRBV7-9 | CASSSTTGSGETQYF | TGTGCCAGCAGCTCCACTACAGGGTCCGGGGAGACCCAGTACTTC
TRBD1 | TRBJ1-2 | NA | TRBV19 | CASSIRAGQNYGYTF | TGTGCCAGTAGTATTCGGGCGGGACAGAACTATGGCTACACCTTC
NA | TRBJ1-6 | once | TRBV7-2 | CASSLIQGKSSPLHF | TGTGCCAGCAGCTTAATTCAGGGGAAGAGTTCACCCCTCCACTTT
NA | TRBJ1-3 | NA | TRBV30 | CAWSRGTPTGNTIYF | TGTGCCTGGAGTAGAGGTACCCCCACTGGAAACACCATATATTTT
TRBD1 | TRBJ2-1 | NA | TRBV6-5 | CASSYGTVYNEQFF | TGTGCCAGCAGTTACGGGACAGTATACAATGAGCAGTTCTTC
TRBD2 | TRBJ2-1 | NA | TRBV7-3 | CASSLFEGGQSNEQFF | TGTGCCAGCAGCTTATTTGAGGGAGGGCAAAGCAATGAGCAGTTCTTC
NA | TRBJ2-7 | few | TRBV29-1 | CSVEADSGEQYF | TGCAGCGTTGAGGCCGATTCGGGAGAGCAGTACTTC
TRBD1 | TRBJ2-5 | NA | TRBV6-1 | CARRDRGRGETQYF | TGTGCCAGGAGGGACAGGGGGAGGGGAGAGACCCAGTACTTC
TRBD1 | TRBJ1-5 | NA | TRBV2 | CASRDRGYSNQPQHF | TGTGCCAGCCGGGACAGGGGCTATAGCAATCAGCCCCAGCATTTT
TRBD1 | TRBJ1-6 | NA | TRBV27 | CASSTLYRGRNSPLHF | TGTGCCAGCAGTACACTATACAGGGGTCGGAATTCACCCCTCCACTTT
TRBD2 | TRBJ2-7 | NA | TRBV5-1 | CASSLSNGGGNYEQYF | TGCGCCAGCAGCTTGTCCAATGGCGGGGGGAACTACGAGCAGTACTTC
TRBD2 | TRBJ2-1 | NA | TRBV28 | CASSLISGRFNEQFF | TGTGCCAGCAGTTTAATTAGCGGGAGGTTCAATGAGCAGTTCTTC
NA | TRBJ1-3 | NA | TRBV30 | CAWSTGARNTIYF | TGTGCCTGGAGTACTGGGGCACGAAACACCATATATTTT
TRBD1 | TRBJ1-1 | NA | TRBV28 | CASSLDRVRGTEAFF | TGTGCCAGCAGTTTGGACAGGGTTCGAGGGACTGAAGCTTTCTTT
NA | TRBJ2-5 | NA | TRBV9 | CASSVEAGGGGETQYF | TGTGCCAGCAGCGTAGAGGCAGGGGGAGGTGGAGAGACCCAGTACTTC
NA | TRBJ1-2 | NA | TRBV28 | CATLPPRDSATF | TGTGCCACCCTCCCTCCCCGGGACTCGGCCACCTTC
TRBD1 | TRBJ1-1 | NA | TRBV28 | CASSSGGPEAFF | TGTGCCAGCAGTTCAGGGGGGCCTGAAGCTTTCTTT
NA | TRBJ2-1 | NA | TRBV19 | CATTQTSRNEQFF | TGTGCCACTACCCAAACTAGCCGCAATGAGCAGTTCTTC
TRBD2 | TRBJ2-7 | NA | TRBV9 | CASSGGLAGGSEQYF | TGTGCCAGCAGCGGAGGACTAGCGGGAGGTAGCGAGCAGTACTTC
NA | TRBJ1-6 | NA | TRBV30 | CAWNRGDVDNSPLHF | TGTGCCTGGAACCGCGGGGACGTGGATAATTCACCCCTCCACTTT
TRBD2 | TRBJ2-1 | once | TRBV28 | CASSPIAGEGNEQFF | TGTGCCAGCAGTCCCATAGCGGGAGAAGGTAATGAGCAGTTCTTC
TRBD2 | TRBJ2-3 | NA | TRBV27 | CASSFIGGTLTDTQYF | TGTGCCAGCAGTTTTATCGGGGGGACCCTCACAGATACGCAGTATTTT
NA | TRBJ2-3 | NA | TRBV7-2 | CASSLGYRAIRDTQYF | TGTGCCAGCAGCTTAGGCTACAGGGCAATTCGGGATACGCAGTATTTT
TRBD1 | TRBJ1-4 | NA | TRBV7-9 | CASSRGTGEFEKLFF | TGTGCCAGCAGTCGGGGGACAGGGGAGTTTGAAAAACTGTTTTTT
NA | TRBJ2-3 | NA | TRBV11-2 | CASRLDRNTDTQYF | TGTGCCAGCAGACTCGACAGGAACACAGATACGCAGTATTTT
TRBD1 | TRBJ2-3 | NA | TRBV29-1 | CSANTGGGGTDTQYF | TGCAGCGCCAATACAGGGGGAGGAGGCACAGATACGCAGTATTTT
NA | TRBJ2-5 | NA | TRBV29-1 | CSVEGVPGAPQETQYF | TGCAGCGTTGAAGGGGTCCCAGGGGCGCCACAAGAGACCCAGTACTTC
TRBD1 | TRBJ2-7 | NA | TRBV10-3 | CAIRETGGHEQYF | TGTGCCATCAGGGAGACAGGGGGCCACGAGCAGTACTTC
NA | TRBJ2-1 | NA | TRBV7-9 | CASSPDWDEQFF | TGTGCCAGCAGCCCGGACTGGGATGAGCAGTTCTTC
TRBD2 | TRBJ2-1 | NA | TRBV19 | CASIGLAGGYNEQFF | TGTGCCAGTATTGGACTAGCGGGAGGCTACAATGAGCAGTTCTTC
TRBD2 | TRBJ2-3 | NA | TRBV5-1 | CASSLTSGTSTDTQYF | TGCGCCAGCAGCCTAACTAGCGGGACCAGCACAGATACGCAGTATTTT
TRBD2 | TRBJ2-2 | NA | TRBV19 | CASSPRAGGSLNTGELFF | TGTGCCAGTAGCCCCCGGGCGGGAGGGTCCCTGAACACCGGGGAGCTGTTTTTT
NA | TRBJ1-5 | few | TRBV2 | CASGDGRTWEQPQHF | TGTGCCAGCGGGGACGGGAGGACTTGGGAACAGCCCCAGCATTTT
TRBD1 | TRBJ2-1 | NA | TRBV11-3 | CASSLGQGSYNEQFF | TGTGCCAGCAGCTTAGGACAGGGGAGCTACAATGAGCAGTTCTTC
TRBD2 | TRBJ2-3 | NA | TRBV7-3 | CASSPGFGGGTDTQYF | TGTGCCAGCAGCCCGGGCTTCGGGGGGGGCACAGATACGCAGTATTTT
NA | TRBJ1-4 | NA | TRBV5-1 | CASSLDLGDEKLFF | TGCGCCAGCAGCTTGGATCTGGGAGATGAAAAACTGTTTTTT
TRBD2 | TRBJ2-7 | few | TRBV11-2 | CASSTRTSGRYEQYF | TGTGCCAGCAGCACTCGGACTAGCGGCAGGTACGAGCAGTACTTC
NA | TRBJ1-3 | NA | TRBV6-1 | CASSESGRGPGNTIYF | TGTGCCAGCAGTGAAAGCGGCAGGGGACCTGGAAACACCATATATTTT
NA | TRBJ1-4 | NA | TRBV5-1 | CASSYAPGSNEKLFF | TGCGCCAGCAGCTATGCCCCCGGGAGTAATGAAAAACTGTTTTTT
NA | TRBJ1-6 | NA | TRBV21-1 | CASSKGKGAGSYNSPLHF | TGTGCCAGCAGCAAAGGGAAGGGAGCGGGGTCCTATAATTCACCCCTCCACTTT
NA | TRBJ1-4 | NA | TRBV11-2 | CASSLGAGGRRNEKLFF | TGTGCCAGCAGCTTAGGGGCGGGGGGTAGACGGAATGAAAAACTGTTTTTT